The 17 T cell receptor beta chains below all came from one sample that was sequenced in a study of blood T cell repertoires in COVID-19. This table comes from immunoSEQ multiplex PCR, and its TCRdb copy is limited to in-frame clones, with some not included. The sample includes 300,000 to 400,000 clones, around nine tenths of them seen just once. What was sequenced was PBMCs or T cells enriched from blood (not recorded which). The receptor set was obtained from a woman aged 18-29 years who had recovered from COVID-19.

V and J are TRBV7-2 and TRBJ2-3; 13 bases are a match to TRBD2. This CDR3 is built from 14 residues. CDR1 is SGHTA and CDR2 is FQGNSA in the germline V gene. Unmatched junction bases numbered 5, after V lost 5 bases and J lost 9 bases. CDR3: CASSTTSGGATQYF. As DNA, the CDR3 is TGTGCCAGCAGCACAACTAGCGGGGGGGCGACGCAGTATTTT.

The gene calls are TRBV19 and TRBJ1-2; 8 bases line up with TRBD1. The CDR3 sequence is 13 residues long. From germline, CDR1 is LNHDA and CDR2 SQIVND (reference sequence). V lost 5 bases to trimming and J lost 3 bases; unmatched junction nucleotides: 2. The CDR3 is CASSRTGHYGYTF. Here the CDR3 DNA reads TGTGCCAGTAGTCGGACAGGGCACTATGGCTACACCTTC. Looking up the rest from reference TRBV19 and TRBJ1-2 gives the full variable domain: DGGITQSPKYLFRKEGQNVTLSCEQNLNHDAMYWYRQDPGQGLRLIYYSQIVNDFQKGDIAEGYSVSREKKESFPLTVTSAQKNPTAFYLCASSRTGHYGYTFGSGTRLTVV.

The chain combines TRBV7-3 with TRBJ2-6; no clear D. The CDR3 loop spans 15 amino acids. Germline CDR1 SGHTA, CDR2 FQGTGA. Trimming left V 3 bases short and J 2 bases short, with 8 bases between. CDR3 nucleotides: TGTGCCAGCAGCTTCCGACAAGCTGGGGCCAACGTCCTGACTTTC. It translates to CASSFRQAGANVLTF. Drawing the rest from reference TRBV7-3 and TRBJ2-6, the complete variable domain is GAGVSQTPSNKVTEKGKYVELRCDPISGHTALYWYRQSLGQGPEFLIYFQGTGAADDSGLPNDRFFAVRPEGSVSTLKIQRTERGDSAVYLCASSFRQAGANVLTFGAGSRLTVL.

The chain is built from TRBV4-1 and TRBJ2-2; possible D gene TRBD2, 7 bases. CDR1 and CDR2 from the germline V gene are MGHRA and YSYEKL. Trimming pared 2 bases from V and 3 bases from J, leaving 13 bases between. The CDR3 length is 16 residues. The CDR3 reads CASSQNRGADTGELFF. Here the CDR3 DNA reads TGCGCCAGCAGCCAAAATCGGGGGGCCGACACCGGGGAGCTGTTTTTT.

The chain joins TRBV7-8 to TRBJ2-7; no clear D. Germline CDR1 and CDR2: SGHVS and FQNEAQ. Trimming took 1 base from V and 1 from J, leaving 8 bases between them. The CDR3 spans 14 residues. CDR3 protein: CASSLVHNSYEQYF. The CDR3 DNA reads as TGTGCCAGCAGCTTAGTTCACAATTCCTACGAGCAGTACTTC.

This chain uses TRBV7-9 with TRBJ2-5, with TRBD1 matching 11 bases. V shed 5 bases, J shed 4 bases, and the junction held 3 bases outside the gene matches. Looked up from germline, CDR1 is SEHNR and CDR2 is FQNEAQ (reference sequence). The CDR3 covers 14 residues. The CDR3 coding sequence is TGTGCCAGCAGCCGGGGACAGGGGGTAGAGACCCAGTACTTC. It specifies CASSRGQGVETQYF.

The chain combines TRBV2 with TRBJ2-1, with 7 positions matching TRBD1. V was clipped by 10 bases and J by 5 bases; unmatched bases: 11. The V gene's germline CDR1 is SNHLY and CDR2 FYNNEI. This CDR3 contains 14 residues. The CDR3 nucleotides are TGTGCCATCCCGACAGGGCCGGCAGACAATGAGCAGTTCTTC. Its translation is CAIPTGPADNEQFF.

The chain links TRBV6-5 to TRBJ2-1, with D maybe TRBD2 (7 bases). Germline-derived CDR1 and CDR2 are MNHEY and SVGAGI. The CDR3 has 15 amino acids. Deletions cut 2 bases from V and 2 bases from J, with 10 bases between. The CDR3 here is CASSYRGAPYNEQFF. CDR3 sequence (DNA): TGTGCCAGCAGTTACCGGGGGGCCCCCTACAATGAGCAGTTCTTC.

The V gene is TRBV5-1, the J gene TRBJ2-7; the match to TRBD2 covers 8 bases. The CDR3 runs 17 residues. From germline, CDR1 is SGHRS and CDR2 YFSETQ. Unmatched junction bases numbered 12, after V lost 0 bases and J lost 4 bases. The CDR3 protein is CASSLAPGLDFAYEQYF. Written as DNA, the CDR3 is TGCGCCAGCAGCTTGGCACCGGGACTAGACTTCGCATACGAGCAGTACTTC.

This clone was picked up a small number of times. The chain recombines TRBV5-1 with TRBJ1-1, with a possible D match to TRBD1 (5 bases). CDR1 and CDR2 from the germline V gene are SGHRS and YFSETQ. CDR3 size: 14 residues. V lost 3 bases and J lost 0, with 9 bases in between. The CDR3, as DNA: TGCGCCAGCAGCTCCAGGGCTCTGAACACTGAAGCTTTCTTT. Translated, it gives CASSSRALNTEAFF.

V usage is TRBV7-9 and J usage is TRBJ2-2, with D maybe TRBD1 (6 bases). Deletions cut 6 bases from V and 1 base from J, with 9 bases between. CDR1 is SEHNR, CDR2 FQNEAQ, per germline (reference sequence). The CDR3 extends over 14 amino acids. The CDR3 region has the DNA TGTGCCAGCAGAGAGACAGGGAACACCGGGGAGCTGTTTTTT. Amino acids: CASRETGNTGELFF.

V gene TRBV24-1 combines with J gene TRBJ2-2; perhaps TRBD2 as D (5 bases). The germline V and J ends were trimmed by 9 bases and 4 bases, with 14 bases remaining between them. Germline V lookup: CDR1 KGHDR, CDR2 SFDVKD. CDR3 length equals 14 residues. DNA of the CDR3: TGTGCCACCTCCGAGGGTCCGGGCACCGGGGAGCTGTTTTTT. Its protein product is CATSEGPGTGELFF.

The chain uses TRBV5-8 and TRBJ1-6; unclear D gene. There are 12 residues in the CDR3. V was clipped by 1 base and J by 8 bases, with 4 bases between them. From germline, CDR1 is SGHTS and CDR2 YDEGEE. The CDR3 reads CASSLPDSPLHF. The CDR3 DNA is TGTGCCAGCAGCTTGCCAGATTCACCCCTCCACTTT.

V usage is TRBV19 and J usage is TRBJ2-1, with D perhaps matching TRBD2 (7 bases). V was shortened by 5 bases and J by 3 bases, with 11 bases between the two germline ends. This CDR3 region has 14 residues. The germline V gene encodes CDR1 LNHDA and CDR2 SQIVND (reference sequence). The CDR3 here is CASSEGGDYNEQFF. For the CDR3, the DNA is TGTGCCAGTAGTGAAGGGGGGGACTACAATGAGCAGTTCTTC.

The genes are TRBV10-2 and TRBJ1-1; D is possibly TRBD1 (6 bases). V lost 6 bases and J lost 4, with 12 bases in between. Germline V lookup: CDR1 WSHSY, CDR2 SAAADI. The CDR3 spans 13 residues. CDR3 residues: CASRTGSITEAFF. In DNA form, the CDR3 reads TGCGCCAGCAGAACAGGGTCGATCACTGAAGCTTTCTTT.

The chain links TRBV6-5 to TRBJ2-2; D may be TRBD1 (6 bases). V shed 6 bases and J shed 2 bases, with 7 bases lying between them. This CDR3 comprises 13 residues. Germline-derived CDR1 and CDR2 are MNHEY and SVGAGI. Here the CDR3 reads CASRQGNTGELFF. The CDR3 bases are TGTGCCAGCAGACAGGGTAACACCGGGGAGCTGTTTTTT.

The chain has TRBV6-4 and TRBJ2-7, with D hard to call. The CDR3 has 10 amino acids. Trimming took off 8 bases at V and 4 bases at J, with 6 bases between the two ends. Germline loops: CDR1 MRHNA, CDR2 SNTAGT. DNA of the CDR3: TGTGCCAGCGGTAGATACGAGCAGTACTTC. Translating it yields CASGRYEQYF.